This T cell receptor (beta chain) came from a study of blood T cell repertoires in COVID-19. As for the study in general: Sites across the United States, Italy and Spain contributed samples from acute and convalescent COVID-19.

TCRdb's table, derived via immunoSEQ multiplex PCR, lists solely in-frame clones and lacks some. The sample carries hundreds of thousands of clones, approximately 85% recorded once. Trimming shortened V by 7 bases and J by 0 bases, and 6 bases separated the two germline ends. The CDR3 loop spans 13 amino acids. Per germline, CDR1 MNHEY and CDR2 SMNVEV (reference sequence). Sequenced input: PBMCs or T cells enriched from blood (not recorded which). The clonotype was recovered from a woman aged 45 to 65 who had recovered from COVID-19. V gene TRBV27 combines with J gene TRBJ2-2; TRBD1 might be the D (6 bases). The CDR3 is CASNRANTGELFF. CDR3 DNA sequence: TGTGCCAGCAACAGGGCGAACACCGGGGAGCTGTTTTTT.